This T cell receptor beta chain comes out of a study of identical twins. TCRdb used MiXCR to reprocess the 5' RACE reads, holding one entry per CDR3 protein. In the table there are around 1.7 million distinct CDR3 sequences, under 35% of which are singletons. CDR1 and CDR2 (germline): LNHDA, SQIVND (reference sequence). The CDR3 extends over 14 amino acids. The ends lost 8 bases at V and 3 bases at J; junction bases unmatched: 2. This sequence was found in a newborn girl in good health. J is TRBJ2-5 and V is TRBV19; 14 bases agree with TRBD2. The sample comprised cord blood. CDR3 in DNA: TGTGCCAGTTCGGGACTAGCGGGAGAAGAGACCCAGTACTTC. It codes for CASSGLAGEETQYF. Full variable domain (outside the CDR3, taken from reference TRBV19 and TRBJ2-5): DGGITQSPKYLFRKEGQNVTLSCEQNLNHDAMYWYRQDPGQGLRLIYYSQIVNDFQKGDIAEGYSVSREKKESFPLTVTSAQKNPTAFYLCASSGLAGEETQYFGPGTRLLVL.